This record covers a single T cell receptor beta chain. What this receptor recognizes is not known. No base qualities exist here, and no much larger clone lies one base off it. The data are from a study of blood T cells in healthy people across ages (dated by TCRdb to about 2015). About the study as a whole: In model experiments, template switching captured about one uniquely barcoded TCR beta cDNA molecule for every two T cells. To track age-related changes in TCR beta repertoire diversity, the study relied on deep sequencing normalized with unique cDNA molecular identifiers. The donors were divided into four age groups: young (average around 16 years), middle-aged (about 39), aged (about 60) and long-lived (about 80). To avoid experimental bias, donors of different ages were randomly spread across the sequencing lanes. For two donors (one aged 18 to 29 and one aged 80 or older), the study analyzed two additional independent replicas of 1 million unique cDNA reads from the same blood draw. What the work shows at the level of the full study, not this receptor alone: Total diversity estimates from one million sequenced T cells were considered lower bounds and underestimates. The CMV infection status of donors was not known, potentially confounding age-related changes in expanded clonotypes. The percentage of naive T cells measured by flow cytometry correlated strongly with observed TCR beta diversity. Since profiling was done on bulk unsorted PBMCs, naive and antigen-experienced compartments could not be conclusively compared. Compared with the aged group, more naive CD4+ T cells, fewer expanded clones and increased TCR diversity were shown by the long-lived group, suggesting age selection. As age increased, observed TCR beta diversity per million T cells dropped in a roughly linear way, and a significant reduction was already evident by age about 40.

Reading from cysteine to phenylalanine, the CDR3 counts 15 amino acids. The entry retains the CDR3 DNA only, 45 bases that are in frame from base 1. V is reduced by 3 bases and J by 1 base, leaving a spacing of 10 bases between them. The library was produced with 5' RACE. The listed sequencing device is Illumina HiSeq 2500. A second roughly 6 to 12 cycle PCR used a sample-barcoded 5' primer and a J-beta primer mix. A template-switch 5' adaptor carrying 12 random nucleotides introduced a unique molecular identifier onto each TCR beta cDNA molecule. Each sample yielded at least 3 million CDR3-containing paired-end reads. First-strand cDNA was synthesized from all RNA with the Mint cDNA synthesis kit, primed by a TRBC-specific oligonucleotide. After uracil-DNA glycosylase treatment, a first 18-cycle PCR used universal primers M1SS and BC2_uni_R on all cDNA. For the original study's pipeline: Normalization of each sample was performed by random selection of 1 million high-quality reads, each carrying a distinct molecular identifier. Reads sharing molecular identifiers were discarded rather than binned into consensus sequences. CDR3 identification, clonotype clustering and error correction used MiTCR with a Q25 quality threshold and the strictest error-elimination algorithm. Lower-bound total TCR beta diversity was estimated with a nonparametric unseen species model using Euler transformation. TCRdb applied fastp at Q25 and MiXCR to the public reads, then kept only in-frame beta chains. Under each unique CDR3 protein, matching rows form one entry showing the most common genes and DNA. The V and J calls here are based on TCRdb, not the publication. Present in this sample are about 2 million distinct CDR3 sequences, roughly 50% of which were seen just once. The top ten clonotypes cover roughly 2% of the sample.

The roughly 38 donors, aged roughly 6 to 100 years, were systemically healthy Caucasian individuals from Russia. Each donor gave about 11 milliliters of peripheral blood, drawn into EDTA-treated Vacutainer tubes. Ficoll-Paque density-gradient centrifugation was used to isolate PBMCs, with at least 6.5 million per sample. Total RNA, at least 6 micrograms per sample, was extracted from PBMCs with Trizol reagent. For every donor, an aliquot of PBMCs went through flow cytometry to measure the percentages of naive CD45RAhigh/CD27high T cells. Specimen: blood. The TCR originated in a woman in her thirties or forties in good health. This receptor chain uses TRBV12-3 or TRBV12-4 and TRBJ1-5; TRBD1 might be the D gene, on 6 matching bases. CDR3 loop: CASSLRDISNQPQHF. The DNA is TGTGCCAGCAGTTTGCGGGACATAAGCAATCAGCCCCAGCATTTT.